This passage covers 2 T cell receptor beta chains from one sample sequenced in a study of blood T cell repertoires in COVID-19. The method was immunoSEQ multiplex PCR; TCRdb's version includes in-frame clones alone and lacks a portion of them. The sample comprises about 280,000 clones, 85% of which are singletons, and about 2.7% rests with the top ten. The sample taken for sequencing was PBMCs or T cells enriched from blood (not recorded which). The receptors were sampled from a woman between 45 and 65 years old who had recovered from COVID-19.

The chain joins TRBV14 to TRBJ1-1; D not certain. The germline V gene encodes CDR1 SGHDN and CDR2 FVKESK. V shed 3 bases and J shed 7 bases, with 15 bases lying between them. The CDR3 spans 14 residues. The CDR3 DNA sequence: TGTGCCAGCAGCCACCCATATGACACCCATGAAGCTTTCTTT. Translating it yields CASSHPYDTHEAFF.

To note about this clone: Other DNA sequences within the sample encode an identical CDR3. The chain has TRBV18 and TRBJ2-5; D might be TRBD2 (5 bases). There are 13 residues in the CDR3. The V and J ends lost 6 bases and 5 bases respectively, with 13 bases between them. Germline V gives CDR1 KGHSH, CDR2 LQKENI. In DNA form, the CDR3 reads TGTGCCAGCTCTACTGGACTCGGGGAGACCCAGTACTTC. This translates into CASSTGLGETQYF. Looking up the rest from reference TRBV18 and TRBJ2-5 gives the full variable domain: NAGVMQNPRHLVRRRGQEARLRCSPMKGHSHVYWYRQLPEEGLKFMVYLQKENIIDESGMPKERFSAEFPKEGPSILRIQQVVRGDSAAYFCASSTGLGETQYFGPGTRLLVL.